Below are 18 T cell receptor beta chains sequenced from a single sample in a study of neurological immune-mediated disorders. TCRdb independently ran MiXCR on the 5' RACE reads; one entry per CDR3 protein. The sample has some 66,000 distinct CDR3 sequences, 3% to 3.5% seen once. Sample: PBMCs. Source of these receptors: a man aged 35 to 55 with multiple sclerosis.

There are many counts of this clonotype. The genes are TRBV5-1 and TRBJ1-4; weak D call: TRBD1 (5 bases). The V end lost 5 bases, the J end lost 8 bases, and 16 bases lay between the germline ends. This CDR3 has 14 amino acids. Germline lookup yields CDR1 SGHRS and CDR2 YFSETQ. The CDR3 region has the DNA TGCGCCAGCAGGGAGGGGTCAGGAGGCGAAAAACTGTTTTTT. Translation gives CASREGSGGEKLFF. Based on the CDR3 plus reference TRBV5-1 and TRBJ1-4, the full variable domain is KAGVTQTPRYLIKTRGQQVTLSCSPISGHRSVSWYQQTPGQGLQFLFEYFSETQRNKGNFPGRFSGRQFSNSRSEMNVSTLELGDSALYLCASREGSGGEKLFFGSGTQLSVL.

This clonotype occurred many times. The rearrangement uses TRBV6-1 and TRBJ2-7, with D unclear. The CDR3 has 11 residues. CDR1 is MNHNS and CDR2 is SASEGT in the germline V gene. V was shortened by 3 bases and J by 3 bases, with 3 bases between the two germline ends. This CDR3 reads CASSEGYEQYF. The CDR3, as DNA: TGTGCCAGCAGTGAGGGCTACGAGCAGTACTTC.

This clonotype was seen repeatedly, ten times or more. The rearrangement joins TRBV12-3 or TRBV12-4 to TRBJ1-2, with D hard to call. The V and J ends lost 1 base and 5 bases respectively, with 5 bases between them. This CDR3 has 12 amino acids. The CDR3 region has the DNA TGTGCCAGCAGTTTAGTGTTGTATGGCTACACCTTC. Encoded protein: CASSLVLYGYTF.

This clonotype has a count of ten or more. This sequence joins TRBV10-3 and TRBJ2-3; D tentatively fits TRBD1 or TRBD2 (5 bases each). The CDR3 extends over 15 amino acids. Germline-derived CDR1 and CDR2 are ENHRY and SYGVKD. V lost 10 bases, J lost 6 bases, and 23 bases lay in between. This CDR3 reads CATQRGSRDGDTQYF. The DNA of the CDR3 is TGTGCCACCCAGAGGGGCTCCCGGGATGGGGATACGCAGTATTTT.

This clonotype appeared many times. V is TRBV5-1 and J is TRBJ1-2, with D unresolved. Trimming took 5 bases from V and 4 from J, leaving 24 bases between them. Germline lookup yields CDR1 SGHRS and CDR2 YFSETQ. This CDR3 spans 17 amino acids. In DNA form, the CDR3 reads TGCGCCAGCAGTCCCAGCCCCACAACTTACGACTTCTATGGCTACACCTTC. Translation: CASSPSPTTYDFYGYTF.

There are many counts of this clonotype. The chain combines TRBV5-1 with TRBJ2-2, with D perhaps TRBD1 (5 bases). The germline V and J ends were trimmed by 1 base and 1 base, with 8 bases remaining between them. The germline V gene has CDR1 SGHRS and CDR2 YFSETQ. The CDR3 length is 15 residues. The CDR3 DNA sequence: TGCGCCAGCAGCTTGTCCGGACAGAACACCGGGGAGCTGTTTTTT. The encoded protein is CASSLSGQNTGELFF.

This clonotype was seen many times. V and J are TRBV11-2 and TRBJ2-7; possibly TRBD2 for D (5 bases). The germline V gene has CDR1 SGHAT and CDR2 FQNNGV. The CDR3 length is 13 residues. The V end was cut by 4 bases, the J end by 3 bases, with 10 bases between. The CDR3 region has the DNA TGTGCCAGCAGCTCCGTACGGGGCTACGAGCAGTACTTC. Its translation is CASSSVRGYEQYF.

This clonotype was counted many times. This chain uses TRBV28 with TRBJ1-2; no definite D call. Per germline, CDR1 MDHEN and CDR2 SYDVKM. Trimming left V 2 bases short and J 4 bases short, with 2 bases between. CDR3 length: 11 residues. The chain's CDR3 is CASSLSYGYTF. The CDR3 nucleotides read TGTGCCAGCAGTTTAAGCTATGGCTACACCTTC.

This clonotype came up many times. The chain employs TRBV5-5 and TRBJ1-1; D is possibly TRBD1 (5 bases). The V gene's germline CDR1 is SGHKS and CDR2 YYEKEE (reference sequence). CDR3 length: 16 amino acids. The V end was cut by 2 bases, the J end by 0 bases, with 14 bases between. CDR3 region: CASSFIGGSVNTEAFF. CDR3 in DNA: TGTGCCAGCAGCTTCATCGGGGGTAGCGTGAACACTGAAGCTTTCTTT. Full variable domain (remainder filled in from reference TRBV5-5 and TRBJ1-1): DAGVTQSPTHLIKTRGQQVTLRCSPISGHKSVSWYQQVLGQGPQFIFQYYEKEERGRGNFPDRFSARQFPNYSSELNVNALLLGDSALYLCASSFIGGSVNTEAFFGQGTRLTVV.

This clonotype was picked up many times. CDR3 DNA sequence: TGCAGTGCTAGAGATCCCGGGACTAGCGGGGGAGATACGCAGTATTTT. As protein: CSARDPGTSGGDTQYF. This chain connects TRBV20-1 to TRBJ2-3; the match to TRBD2 covers 14 bases. The CDR3 totals 16 residues. The germline V gene encodes CDR1 DFQATT and CDR2 SNEGSKA (reference sequence). Losses at the gene ends were 0 bases for V and 5 bases for J; bases not matched to a gene: 4.

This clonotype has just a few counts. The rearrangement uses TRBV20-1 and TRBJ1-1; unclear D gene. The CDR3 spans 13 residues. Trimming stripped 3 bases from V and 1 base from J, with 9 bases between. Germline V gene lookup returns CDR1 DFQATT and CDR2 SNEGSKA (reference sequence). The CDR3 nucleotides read TGCAGTGCTAGCCCTAACAGGAACACTGAAGCTTTCTTT. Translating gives CSASPNRNTEAFF.

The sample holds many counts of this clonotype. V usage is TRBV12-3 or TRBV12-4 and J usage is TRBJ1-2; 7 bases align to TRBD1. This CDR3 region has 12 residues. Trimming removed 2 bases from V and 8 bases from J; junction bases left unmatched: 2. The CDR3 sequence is CASSLLDRGYTF. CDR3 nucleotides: TGTGCCAGCAGTTTATTGGACAGGGGCTACACCTTC.

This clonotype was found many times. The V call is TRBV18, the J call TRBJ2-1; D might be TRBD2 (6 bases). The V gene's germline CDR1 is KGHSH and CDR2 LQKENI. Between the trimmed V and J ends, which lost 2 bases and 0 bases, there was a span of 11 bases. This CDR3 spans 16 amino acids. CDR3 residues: CASSPGGTLSYNEQFF. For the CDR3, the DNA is TGTGCCAGCTCACCAGGAGGGACCCTCTCCTACAATGAGCAGTTCTTC.

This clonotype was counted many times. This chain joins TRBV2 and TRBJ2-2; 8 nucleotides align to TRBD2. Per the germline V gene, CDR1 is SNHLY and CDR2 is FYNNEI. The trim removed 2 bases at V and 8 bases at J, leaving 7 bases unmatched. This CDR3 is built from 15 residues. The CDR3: CASSESSGSFGELFF. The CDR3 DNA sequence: TGTGCCAGCAGTGAATCCAGCGGGAGTTTTGGGGAGCTGTTTTTT.

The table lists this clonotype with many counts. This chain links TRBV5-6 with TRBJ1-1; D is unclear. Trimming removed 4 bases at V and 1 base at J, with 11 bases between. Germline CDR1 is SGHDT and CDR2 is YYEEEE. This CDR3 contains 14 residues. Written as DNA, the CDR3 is TGTGCCAGCAGCCGGGGATTGGGGAACACTGAAGCTTTCTTT. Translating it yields CASSRGLGNTEAFF.

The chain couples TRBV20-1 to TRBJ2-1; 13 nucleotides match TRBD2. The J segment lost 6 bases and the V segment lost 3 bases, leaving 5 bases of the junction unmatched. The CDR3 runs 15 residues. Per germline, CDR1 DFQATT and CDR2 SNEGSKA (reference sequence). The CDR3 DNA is TGCAGTGCTAGGGGGACTAGCGGGAAGATCAATGAGCAGTTCTTC. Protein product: CSARGTSGKINEQFF.

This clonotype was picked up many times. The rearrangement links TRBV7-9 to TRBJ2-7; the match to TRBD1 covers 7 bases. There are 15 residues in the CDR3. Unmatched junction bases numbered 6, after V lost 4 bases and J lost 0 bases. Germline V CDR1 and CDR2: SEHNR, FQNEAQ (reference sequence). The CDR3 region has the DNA TGTGCCAGCAGCTCCGACAGGGCGTTCTCCTACGAGCAGTACTTC. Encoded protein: CASSSDRAFSYEQYF.

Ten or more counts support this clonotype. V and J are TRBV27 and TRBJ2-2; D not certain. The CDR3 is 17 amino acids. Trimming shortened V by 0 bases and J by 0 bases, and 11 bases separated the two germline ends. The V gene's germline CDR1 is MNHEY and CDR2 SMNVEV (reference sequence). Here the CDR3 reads CASSLSPDPPNTGELFF. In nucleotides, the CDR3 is TGTGCCAGCAGTTTATCCCCAGACCCACCGAACACCGGGGAGCTGTTTTTT.